The sequence of this TCR beta chain was determined in a study of T cell responses to AZD1222 COVID-19 vaccine (dated by TCRdb to the early 2020s). Regarding the complete study: AZD1222 recipients with second doses at about 4 weeks or about 12 weeks were pooled, because spike-specific TCR depth and breadth did not differ between schedules. TCR sequencing covered about 230 trial participants: 200 to 220 given two doses of AZD1222 and approximately 26 given two doses of MenACWY control vaccine. Trial participants were enrolled into age subgroups of 18-55, 56-69 and 70-plus years, which contained roughly 150, 30 and 60 TCR-sequenced participants, respectively. Points the paper makes about the study in general: Reportedly, almost half of the unique spike-specific TCRs recognized epitopes lying outside the regions that are mutated in the B.1.351 and B.1.1.7 variants. A significant rise in spike-specific TCR breadth and depth was observed after two AZD1222 doses relative to day 0 and relative to MenACWY recipients. Only five or six AZD1222 recipients were SARS-CoV-2 seropositive at baseline, limiting conclusions about previously exposed vaccinees. Because no samples from the day 14 peak response were available, repertoires could be characterized only after the peak T cell response. The 56-69-year group was small, and its depth increase did not reach significance, likely because of low power. Participants were mostly white British and included more females than males, and it was suggested by the authors that clonal diversity may have been underestimated. CD4 TCRs associated with the vaccine covered the entire spike protein, and the dominant responses were in regions 160-218 and 743-854.

The CDR3 regions of human TCRbeta chains were analyzed by immunosequencing. The published analysis was carried out like this. TCRs in the repertoires were compared against a reference library of SARS-CoV-2-specific TCRs that had been generated with the MIRA antigen-specificity platform. Breadth was defined as the fraction of unique TCRs that were SARS-CoV-2-associated, and depth was defined as the fraction of total T cells that were SARS-CoV-2-associated. Each spike-specific TCR was assigned to its reactive spike region and to a CD4 or CD8 class using the MIRA data. Log10-transformed breadth and depth values were compared by one-way ANOVA with Sidak's multiple comparisons tests. In TCRdb, the immuneACCESS table is reduced to in-frame sequences with V and J assigned. These tables do not hold every clone; where another copy was compared, an unresolved V gene accounts for under half, and the others remain unexplained. Clone size and the V and J calls come from that table; the DNA yielded D and trimming. Present in this sample are roughly 100,000 clones, about 88% of which were seen just once. The ten largest make up 3.7% of the sample.

The sample's time point, from its label and the paper: baseline before first vaccination. Samples from vaccinated people were obtained from the UK trials COV001 and COV002, which included a single-blind randomized controlled phase 2/3 trial of AZD1222 (ChAdOx1 nCoV-19) in healthy adults. For TCRbeta chain sequencing, PBMC samples from trial participants were taken at day 0 and at day 28 after the second dose. With regard to this clone: The clone's antigen remains unknown. The input lacks base qualities; no much larger clone sits a single base away.

V loses 4 bases of germline sequence and J loses 3 bases, and the interval between the two ends is 17 bases. Taken from cysteine to phenylalanine, the CDR3 has 16 residues. Only CDR3 DNA is held: 48 bases, read in frame from base 1. Per the germline V gene, WSHSY is the CDR1 and SAAADI is the CDR2. The V gene is TRBV10-2 and the J gene is TRBJ2-3, with the D segment possibly TRBD1 or TRBD2, each aligning over 6 bases. The input for sequencing was peripheral blood, taken on day 0 of AZD1222 vaccination. This sequence was found in an adult in good health. The CDR3 region reads CASSGARRGATDTQYF. The DNA reads as follows: TGCGCCAGCAGTGGGGCGAGGAGGGGGGCAACAGATACGCAGTATTTT.